One sample yielded the 2 T cell receptor beta chains listed below, sequenced in a study of blood T cell repertoires in COVID-19. Clones were sequenced by immunoSEQ multiplex PCR, and TCRdb holds only the in-frame ones, with some missing. The sample includes 130,000 or so clones, 80% seen only once; the top ten take 25%. The sequenced material came from peripheral blood. Receptor source: a human donor in a cohort sampled during active COVID-19.

The chain has TRBV6-2 or TRBV6-3 and TRBJ1-1, with D perhaps matching TRBD1 (6 bases). The ends were cut back, 2 bases at V and 4 bases at J, with 17 bases in the middle. This CDR3 is built from 16 residues. Germline assignment: CDR1 MNHEY and CDR2 SVGEGT. Here the CDR3 reads CASSYGHNREGTEAFF. Written as DNA, the CDR3 is TGTGCCAGCAGTTACGGGCACAACAGGGAGGGCACTGAAGCTTTCTTT.

The sample holds one count of this clone. The chain links TRBV9 to TRBJ1-3; TRBD1 matches at 7 bases. The CDR3 is 15 amino acids. The V and J ends lost 4 bases and 1 base, in that order; junction bases with no gene match: 5. Germline CDR1 SGDLS, CDR2 YYNGEE. The CDR3 DNA is TGTGCCAGCAGCTCCACAGGGGAATCTGGAAACACCATATATTTT. Translation: CASSSTGESGNTIYF. Drawing the rest from reference TRBV9 and TRBJ1-3, the complete variable domain is DSGVTQTPKHLITATGQRVTLRCSPRSGDLSVYWYQQSLDQGLQFLIQYYNGEERAKGNILERFSAQQFPDLHSELNLSSLELGDSALYFCASSSTGESGNTIYFGEGSWLTVV.